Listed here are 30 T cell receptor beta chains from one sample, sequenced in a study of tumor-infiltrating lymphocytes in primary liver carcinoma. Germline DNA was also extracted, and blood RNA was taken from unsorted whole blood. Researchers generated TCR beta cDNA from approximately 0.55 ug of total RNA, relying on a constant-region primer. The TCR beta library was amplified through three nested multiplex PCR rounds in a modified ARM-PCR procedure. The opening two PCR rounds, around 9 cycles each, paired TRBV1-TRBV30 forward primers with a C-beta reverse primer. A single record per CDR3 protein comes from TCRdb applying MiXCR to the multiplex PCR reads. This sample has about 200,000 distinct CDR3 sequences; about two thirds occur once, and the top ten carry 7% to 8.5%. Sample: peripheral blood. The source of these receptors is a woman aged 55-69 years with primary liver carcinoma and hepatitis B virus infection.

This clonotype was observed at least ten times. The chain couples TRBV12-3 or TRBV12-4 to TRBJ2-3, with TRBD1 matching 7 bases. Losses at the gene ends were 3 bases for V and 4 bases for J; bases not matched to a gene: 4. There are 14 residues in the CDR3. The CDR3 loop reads CASSLTGSPDTQYF. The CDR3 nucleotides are TGTGCCAGCAGTTTGACAGGGTCTCCAGATACGCAGTATTTT.

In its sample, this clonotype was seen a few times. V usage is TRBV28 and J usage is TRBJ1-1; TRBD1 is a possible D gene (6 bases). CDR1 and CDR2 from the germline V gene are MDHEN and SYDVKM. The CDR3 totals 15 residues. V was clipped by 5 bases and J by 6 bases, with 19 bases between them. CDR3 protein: CASSPHDRTGPEAFF. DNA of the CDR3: TGTGCCAGCAGTCCCCACGACAGAACAGGGCCTGAAGCTTTCTTT.

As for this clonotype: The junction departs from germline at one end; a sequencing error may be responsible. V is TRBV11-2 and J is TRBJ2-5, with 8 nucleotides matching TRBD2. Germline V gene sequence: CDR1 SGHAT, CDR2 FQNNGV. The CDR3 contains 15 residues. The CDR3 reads CVSSPRTGGLETQYF. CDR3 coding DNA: TGTGTCAGCAGCCCCCGGACGGGAGGGCTGGAGACCCAGTACTTC.

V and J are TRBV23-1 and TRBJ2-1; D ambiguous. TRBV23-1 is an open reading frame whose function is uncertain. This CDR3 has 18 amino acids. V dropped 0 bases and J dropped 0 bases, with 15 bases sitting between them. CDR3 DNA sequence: TGCGCCAGCAGTCAATCTACCGTGGCCTGCAGCTCCTACAATGAGCAGTTCTTC. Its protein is CASSQSTVACSSYNEQFF.

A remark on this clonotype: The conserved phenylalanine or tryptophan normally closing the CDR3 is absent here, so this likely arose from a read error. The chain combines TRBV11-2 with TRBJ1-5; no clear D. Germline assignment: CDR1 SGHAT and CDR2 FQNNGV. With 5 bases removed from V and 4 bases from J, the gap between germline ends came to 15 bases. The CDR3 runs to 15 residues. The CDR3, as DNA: TGTGCCAGCAGCCCGGACGCTGGTCGAAATCAGCCCCAGCATTCT. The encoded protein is CASSPDAGRNQPQHS.

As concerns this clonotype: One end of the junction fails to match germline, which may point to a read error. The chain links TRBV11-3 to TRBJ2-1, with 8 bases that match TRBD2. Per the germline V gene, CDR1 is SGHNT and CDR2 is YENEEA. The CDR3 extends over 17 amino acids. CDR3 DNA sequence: TGTGCCAGCAGCTTAGCTACCCTAGCGGGCACCTACGATGAGCGGTTCTTC. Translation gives CASSLATLAGTYDERFF.

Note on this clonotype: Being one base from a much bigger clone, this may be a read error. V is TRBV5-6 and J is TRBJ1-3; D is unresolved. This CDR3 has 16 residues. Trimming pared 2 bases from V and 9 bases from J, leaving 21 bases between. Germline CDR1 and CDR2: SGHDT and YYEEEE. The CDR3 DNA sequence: TGTGCCAGCAGCTTCACCCACCTCCGGGGTGCGGTCACCATATATTTT. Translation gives CASSFTHLRGAVTIYF.

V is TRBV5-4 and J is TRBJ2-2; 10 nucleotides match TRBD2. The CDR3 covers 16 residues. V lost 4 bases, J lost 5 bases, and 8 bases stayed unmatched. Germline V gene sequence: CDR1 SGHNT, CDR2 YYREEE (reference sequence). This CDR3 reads CASSTPSGSMTGELFF. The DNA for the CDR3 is TGTGCCAGCAGCACCCCTAGCGGGAGCATGACCGGGGAGCTGTTTTTT.

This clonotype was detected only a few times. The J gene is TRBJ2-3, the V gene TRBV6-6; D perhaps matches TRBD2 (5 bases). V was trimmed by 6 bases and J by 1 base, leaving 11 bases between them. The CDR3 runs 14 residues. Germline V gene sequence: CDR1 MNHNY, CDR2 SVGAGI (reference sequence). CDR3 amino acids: CASRTTIGTDTQYF. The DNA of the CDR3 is TGTGCCAGCAGGACTACCATTGGCACAGATACGCAGTATTTT.

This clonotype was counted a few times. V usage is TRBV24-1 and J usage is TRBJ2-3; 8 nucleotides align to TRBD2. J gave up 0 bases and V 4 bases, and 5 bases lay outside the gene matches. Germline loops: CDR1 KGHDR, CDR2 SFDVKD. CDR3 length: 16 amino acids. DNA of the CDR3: TGTGCCACCAGTGAACCACAGCGGGAGAGCACAGATACGCAGTATTTT. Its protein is CATSEPQRESTDTQYF.

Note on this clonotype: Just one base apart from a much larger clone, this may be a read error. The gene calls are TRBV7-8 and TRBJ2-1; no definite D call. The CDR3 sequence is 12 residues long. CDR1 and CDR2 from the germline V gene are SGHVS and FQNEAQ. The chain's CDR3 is CASTTTNNGQFF. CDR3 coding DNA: TGTGCCAGCACTACTACAAACAATGGGCAGTTCTTC.

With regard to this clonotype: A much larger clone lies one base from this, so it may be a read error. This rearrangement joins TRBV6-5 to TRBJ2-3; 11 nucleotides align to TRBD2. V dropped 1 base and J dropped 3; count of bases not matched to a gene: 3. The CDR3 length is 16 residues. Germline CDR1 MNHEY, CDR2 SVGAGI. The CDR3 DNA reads TGTGCCAGCAGTTACTTGGCTAGCGGGGGGACAGATACGCAGTATTTT. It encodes CASSYLASGGTDTQYF.

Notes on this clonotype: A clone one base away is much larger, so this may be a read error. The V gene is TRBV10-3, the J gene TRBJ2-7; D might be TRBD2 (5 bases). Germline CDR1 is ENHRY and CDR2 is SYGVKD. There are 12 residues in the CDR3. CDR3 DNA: TGTACCATCGGACGGGGCTCCTACGAGCAGTACTTC. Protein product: CTIGRGSYEQYF.

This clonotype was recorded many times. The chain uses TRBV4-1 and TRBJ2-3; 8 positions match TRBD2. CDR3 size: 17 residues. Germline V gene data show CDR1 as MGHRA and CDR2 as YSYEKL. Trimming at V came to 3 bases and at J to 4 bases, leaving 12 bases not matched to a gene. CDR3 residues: CASSHRASGSSPDTQYF. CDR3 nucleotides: TGCGCCAGCAGCCACCGGGCCAGCGGGAGCTCCCCAGATACGCAGTATTTT.

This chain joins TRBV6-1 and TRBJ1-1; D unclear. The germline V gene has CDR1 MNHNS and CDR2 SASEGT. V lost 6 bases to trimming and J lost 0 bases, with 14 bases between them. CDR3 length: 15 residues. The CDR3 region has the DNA TGTGCCAGCAGCGAACCCGGAGTGATGAACACTGAAGCTTTCTTT. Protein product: CASSEPGVMNTEAFF.

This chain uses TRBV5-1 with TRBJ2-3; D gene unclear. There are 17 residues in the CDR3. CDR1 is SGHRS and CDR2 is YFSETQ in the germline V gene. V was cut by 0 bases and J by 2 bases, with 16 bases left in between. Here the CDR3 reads CASSLGFWSRDTDTQYF. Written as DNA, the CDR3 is TGCGCCAGCAGCTTGGGTTTTTGGTCGCGCGACACAGATACGCAGTATTTT.

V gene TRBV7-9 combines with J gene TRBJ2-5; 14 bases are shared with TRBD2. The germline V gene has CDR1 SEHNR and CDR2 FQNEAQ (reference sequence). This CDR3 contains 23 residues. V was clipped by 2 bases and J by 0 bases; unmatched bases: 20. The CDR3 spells CASSLRGGTGTSGRQNHQETQYF. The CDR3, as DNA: TGTGCCAGCAGCTTAAGGGGCGGGACAGGGACTAGCGGGAGACAGAATCACCAAGAGACCCAGTACTTC.

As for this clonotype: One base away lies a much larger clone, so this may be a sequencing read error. CDR3 nucleotide sequence: TGTGCCAGCAGCTTACTACCCGGGACTAGTGGGAATGAGCAGTTCTTC. This sequence encodes CASSLLPGTSGNEQFF. The chain uses TRBV5-6 and TRBJ2-1; 8 bases are shared with TRBD2. The CDR3 sequence is 16 residues long. Unmatched junction bases numbered 11, after V lost 2 bases and J lost 7 bases. The V gene's germline CDR1 is SGHDT and CDR2 YYEEEE.

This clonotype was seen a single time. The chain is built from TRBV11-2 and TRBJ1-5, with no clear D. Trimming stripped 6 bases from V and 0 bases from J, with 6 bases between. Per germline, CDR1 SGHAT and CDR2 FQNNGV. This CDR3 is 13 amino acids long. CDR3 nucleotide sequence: TGTGCCAGCAGGGACGGTAGCAATCAGCCCCAGCATTTT. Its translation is CASRDGSNQPQHF.

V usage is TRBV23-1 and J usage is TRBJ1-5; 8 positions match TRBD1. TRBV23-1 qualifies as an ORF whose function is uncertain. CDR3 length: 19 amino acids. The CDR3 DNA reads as TGCGCTGGCAGCAAATTCTCGAACAGGGGGTTATCTAGCAATCAGCCCCAGCATTTT. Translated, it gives CAGSKFSNRGLSSNQPQHF.

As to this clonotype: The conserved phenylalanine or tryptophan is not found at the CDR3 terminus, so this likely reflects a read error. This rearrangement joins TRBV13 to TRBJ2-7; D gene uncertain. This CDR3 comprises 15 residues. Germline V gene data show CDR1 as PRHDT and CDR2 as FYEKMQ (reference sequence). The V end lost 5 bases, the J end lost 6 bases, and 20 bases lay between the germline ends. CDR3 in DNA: TGTGCCAGCAGCCATGAAGGATCGTCTGTAGGCGAGCAGTACCTC. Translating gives CASSHEGSSVGEQYL.

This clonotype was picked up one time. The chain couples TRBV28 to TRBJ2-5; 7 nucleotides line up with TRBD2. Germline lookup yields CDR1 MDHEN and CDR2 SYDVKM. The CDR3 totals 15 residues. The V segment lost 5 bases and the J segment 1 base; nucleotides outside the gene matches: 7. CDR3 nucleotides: TGTGCCAGCAGTGACCCGGGAGGCGCCCAAGAGACCCAGTACTTC. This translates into CASSDPGGAQETQYF.

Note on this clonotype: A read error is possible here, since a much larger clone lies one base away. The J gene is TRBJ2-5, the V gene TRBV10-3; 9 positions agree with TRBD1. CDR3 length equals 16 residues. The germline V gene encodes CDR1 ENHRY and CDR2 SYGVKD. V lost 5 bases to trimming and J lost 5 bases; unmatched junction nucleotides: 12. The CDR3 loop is CAISNPHRGQGETQYF. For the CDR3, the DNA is TGTGCCATCAGTAATCCTCATCGGGGACAGGGTGAGACCCAGTACTTC.

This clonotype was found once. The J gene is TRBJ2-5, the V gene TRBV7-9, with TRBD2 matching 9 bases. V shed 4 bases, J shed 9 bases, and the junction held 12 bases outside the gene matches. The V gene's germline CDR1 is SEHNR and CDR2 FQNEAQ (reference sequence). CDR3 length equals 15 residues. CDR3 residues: CASSYRASGIEAQYF. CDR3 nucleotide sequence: TGTGCCAGCAGCTATCGGGCTAGCGGGATTGAGGCCCAGTACTTC. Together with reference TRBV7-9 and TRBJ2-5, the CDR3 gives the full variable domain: DTGVSQNPRHKITKRGQNVTFRCDPISEHNRLYWYRQTLGQGPEFLTYFQNEAQLEKSRLLSDRFSAERPKGSFSTLEIQRTEQGDSAMYLCASSYRASGIEAQYFGPGTRLLVL.

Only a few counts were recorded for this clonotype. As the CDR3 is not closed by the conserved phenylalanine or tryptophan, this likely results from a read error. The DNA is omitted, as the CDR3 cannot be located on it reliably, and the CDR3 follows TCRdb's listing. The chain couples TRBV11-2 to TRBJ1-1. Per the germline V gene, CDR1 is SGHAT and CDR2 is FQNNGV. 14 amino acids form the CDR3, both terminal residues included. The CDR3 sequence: CASSLSRTNTEAII.

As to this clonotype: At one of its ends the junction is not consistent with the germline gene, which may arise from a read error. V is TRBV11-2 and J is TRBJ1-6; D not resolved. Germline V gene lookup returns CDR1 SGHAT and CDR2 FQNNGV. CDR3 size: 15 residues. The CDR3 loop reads CASILEGGHNSPLHF. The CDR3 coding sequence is TGTGCCAGCATCTTAGAGGGAGGACATAATTCACCCCTCCACTTT.

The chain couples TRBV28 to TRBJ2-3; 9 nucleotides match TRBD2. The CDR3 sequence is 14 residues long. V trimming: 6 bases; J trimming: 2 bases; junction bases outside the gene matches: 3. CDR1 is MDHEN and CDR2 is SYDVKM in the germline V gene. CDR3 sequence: CASRLAGSTDTQYF. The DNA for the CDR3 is TGTGCCAGCAGGCTAGCGGGATCCACAGATACGCAGTATTTT. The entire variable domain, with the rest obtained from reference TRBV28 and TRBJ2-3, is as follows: DVKVTQSSRYLVKRTGEKVFLECVQDMDHENMFWYRQDPGLGLRLIYFSYDVKMKEKGDIPEGYSVSREKKERFSLILESASTNQTSMYLCASRLAGSTDTQYFGPGTRLTVL.

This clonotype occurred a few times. CDR3 amino acids: CASRDGGAFNEKLFF. The CDR3, as DNA: TGTGCCAGCAGGGACGGGGGGGCGTTCAATGAAAAACTGTTTTTT. This sequence joins TRBV6-2 or TRBV6-3 and TRBJ1-4; D is perhaps TRBD1 (6 bases). Trimming took 6 bases from V and 5 from J, leaving 16 bases between them. The length of the CDR3 is 15 residues. CDR1 is MNHEY and CDR2 is SVGEGT in the germline V gene.

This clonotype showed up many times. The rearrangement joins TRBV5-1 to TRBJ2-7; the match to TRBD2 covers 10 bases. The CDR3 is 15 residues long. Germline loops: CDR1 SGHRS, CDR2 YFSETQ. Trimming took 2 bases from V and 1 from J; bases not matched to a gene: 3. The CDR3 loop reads CASSLGLAASYEQYF. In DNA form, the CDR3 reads TGCGCCAGCAGCTTAGGACTAGCGGCTTCCTACGAGCAGTACTTC.

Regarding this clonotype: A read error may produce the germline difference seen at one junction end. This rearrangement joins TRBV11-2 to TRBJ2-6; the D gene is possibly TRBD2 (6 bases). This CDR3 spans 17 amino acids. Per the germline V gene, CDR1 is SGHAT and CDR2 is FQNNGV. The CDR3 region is CASSLIPGDSGADVLTF. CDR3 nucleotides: TGTGCCAGCAGCTTAATCCCGGGGGACTCTGGGGCCGACGTCCTGACTTTC.